A single sample gave rise to the 25 T cell receptor beta chains below, sequenced in a study of T-cell reconstitution after alpha-beta-depleted transplantation in children (dated by TCRdb to the mid-2010s). The intended sense of this specimen's treatment or condition label: allogeneic hematopoietic cell transplantation with graft depleted of TCRalphabeta T cells and CD19 B cells. Library construction relied on PCR. TCRdb shows the sequencer as Illumina HiSeq 2500. To normalize quantification of the TCRbeta repertoire, the TCR libraries were built with molecular barcoding that relied on unique molecular identifiers. TCRdb handled the public reads itself, with Q25 trimming in fastp and clone calling in MiXCR, and kept productive beta chains. Rows with a matching CDR3 protein are joined into one entry that keeps the most common DNA and genes. Here the sample has approximately 430,000 distinct CDR3 sequences; 15% to 20% occur a single time. The ten largest account for roughly 27% of the sample.

The sequences come from PBMCs, mostly from graft donor cells, collected 360 days after TCRalphabeta/CD19-depleted stem cell transplant. These receptors all come from a boy in the first two years of life who had a stem cell transplant for Wiskott-Aldrich syndrome, so the T cells may come from the graft donor.

The V call is TRBV10-1, the J call TRBJ2-1; 12 nucleotides match TRBD2. The CDR3 is made up of 16 amino acids. Germline V gene lookup returns CDR1 WNHNN and CDR2 SYGVQD (reference sequence). With 7 bases clipped from V and 4 bases from J, the junction kept 8 bases outside the gene matches. The CDR3 region is CASTSSGRAKYNEQFF. DNA for the CDR3: TGCGCCAGCACCTCTAGCGGGAGGGCCAAATACAATGAGCAGTTCTTC.

This clonotype was observed a few times. V and J are TRBV18 and TRBJ2-7; 8 nucleotides agree with TRBD1. This CDR3 has 14 residues. V trimming: 2 bases; J trimming: 5 bases; junction bases outside the gene matches: 5. The germline gives CDR1 KGHSH, CDR2 LQKENI. The CDR3 nucleotides read TGTGCCAGCTCACCAAGGACAGGGCTAAACGAGCAGTACTTC. Translating gives CASSPRTGLNEQYF.

This clonotype appeared a few times. The chain employs TRBV15 and TRBJ2-7; maybe TRBD2 (5 bases). This CDR3 region has 14 residues. CDR1 and CDR2 from the germline V gene are LNHNV and YYDKDF (reference sequence). Trimming stripped 1 base from V and 0 bases from J, with 7 bases between. CDR3 in DNA: TGTGCCACCAGCAGAGGAGGGTTCTCCTACGAGCAGTACTTC. This sequence encodes CATSRGGFSYEQYF.

J is TRBJ2-7 and V is TRBV27; TRBD2 matches 10 bases. CDR1 MNHEY and CDR2 SMNVEV come from the germline V gene (reference sequence). The CDR3 consists of 16 residues. V trimming: 1 base; J trimming: 6 bases; junction bases outside the gene matches: 9. The CDR3 spells CASSLWERGGPSEQYF. The CDR3 DNA reads TGTGCCAGCAGTTTATGGGAGCGGGGGGGCCCCAGCGAGCAGTACTTC.

The V and J genes are TRBV2 and TRBJ2-7, with D tentatively TRBD1 or TRBD2 (5 bases each). Between the trimmed V and J ends, which lost 6 bases and 5 bases, there was a span of 11 bases. The CDR3 has 12 residues. Germline V lookup: CDR1 SNHLY, CDR2 FYNNEI. The CDR3 DNA sequence: TGTGCCAGCAGCCCGGGGACCCACGAGCAGTACTTC. It yields the protein CASSPGTHEQYF.

V and J are TRBV29-1 and TRBJ2-3; 12 bases map to TRBD2. The CDR3 runs to 14 residues. The germline CDR1 and CDR2 sequences are SQVTM and ANQGSEA. Unmatched junction bases numbered 4, after V lost 5 bases and J lost 4 bases. As DNA, the CDR3 is TGCAGCGTTCAGACTAGCGGGAGCTCAGATACGCAGTATTTT. The encoded protein is CSVQTSGSSDTQYF.

This clonotype showed up just a few times. The chain joins TRBV21-1 to TRBJ2-3; the table's D call, TRBD1, has no DNA check behind it. TRBV21-1 is labeled a pseudogene. CDR3 length equals 17 residues. DNA of the CDR3: TGTGCCAGCAGCAAACAGGGGACAGGGTCCAGCACAGATACGCAGTATTTT. Protein product: CASSKQGTGSSTDTQYF.

The V gene is TRBV4-1, the J gene TRBJ2-3; no clear D. CDR3 length: 15 residues. Germline V gene sequence: CDR1 MGHRA, CDR2 YSYEKL. Between the trimmed V and J ends, which lost 4 bases and 3 bases, there was a span of 14 bases. The CDR3 DNA is TGCGCCAGCAGCCCACTTTCGGGCCTAACAGATACGCAGTATTTT. Translation: CASSPLSGLTDTQYF.

This clonotype has ten or more counts. The V call is TRBV20-1, the J call TRBJ2-5, with D possibly being TRBD1 (7 bases). The length of the CDR3 is 13 residues. With 5 bases removed from V and 2 bases from J, the gap between germline ends came to 12 bases. CDR1 is DFQATT, CDR2 SNEGSKA, per germline (reference sequence). CDR3 in amino acids: CSAPPGGQETQYF. CDR3 sequence (DNA): TGCAGTGCTCCTCCAGGGGGGCAAGAGACCCAGTACTTC.

V is TRBV6-6 and J is TRBJ1-2; no firm D call. Trimming took off 2 bases at V and 8 bases at J, with 9 bases between the two ends. The CDR3 is 12 amino acids. The germline gives CDR1 MNHNY, CDR2 SVGAGI (reference sequence). The CDR3 loop reads CASSYRILGYTF. The CDR3 DNA is TGTGCCAGCAGTTACAGGATCTTAGGCTACACCTTC.

The chain uses TRBV5-1 and TRBJ2-1, with no clear D. V dropped 4 bases and J dropped 8 bases, with 19 bases sitting between them. The germline gives CDR1 SGHRS, CDR2 YFSETQ. The CDR3 is 15 residues long. The CDR3 region has the DNA TGCGCCAGCAGCCTTAACACCTTCCCCACCCATGAGCAGTTCTTC. It translates to CASSLNTFPTHEQFF.

This clonotype has more than one count but fewer than ten. The V gene is TRBV24-1, the J gene TRBJ2-3; 15 positions match TRBD2. This CDR3 has 18 amino acids. Germline CDR1 KGHDR, CDR2 SFDVKD. V shed 4 bases and J 4 bases; nucleotides not matched to a gene: 8. In DNA, the CDR3 is TGTGCCACCAGTGACCTAGGGACTAGCGGGAGGTCCGCAGATACGCAGTATTTT. Its protein product is CATSDLGTSGRSADTQYF.

CDR3 region: CASSPTAITQYF. The CDR3 DNA reads as TGTGCCAGTAGTCCAACAGCGATTACGCAGTATTTT. The chain recombines TRBV19 with TRBJ2-3, with D hard to call. Germline assignment: CDR1 LNHDA and CDR2 SQIVND (reference sequence). This CDR3 spans 12 amino acids. The V and J ends lost 5 bases and 8 bases respectively, with 11 bases between them.

The chain couples TRBV18 to TRBJ1-1; D is unclear. CDR1 and CDR2 from the germline V gene are KGHSH and LQKENI. V lost 3 bases, J lost 1 base, and 6 bases lay in between. The CDR3 runs 13 residues. CDR3 nucleotide sequence: TGTGCCAGCTCACCGCACACGAACACTGAAGCTTTCTTT. Its protein product is CASSPHTNTEAFF.

J is TRBJ2-7 and V is TRBV5-1; D unresolved. Germline CDR1 reads SGHRS; CDR2 reads YFSETQ. V lost 5 bases to trimming and J lost 5 bases, with 2 bases between them. This CDR3 contains 9 residues. The CDR3 bases are TGCGCCAGCAGAGACGAGCAGTACTTC. This codes for CASRDEQYF.

This clonotype was observed a handful of times. V gene TRBV3-1 combines with J gene TRBJ1-4; D may be TRBD1 (5 bases). Trimming cost V 1 base and J 8 bases, with 20 bases left between them. The CDR3 runs to 17 residues. Germline CDR1 LGHDT, CDR2 YNNKEL (reference sequence). The CDR3 region has the DNA TGTGCCAGCAGCCAAGTCCGCAGTGCCGGGGGATGGGAAAAACTGTTTTTT. Protein sequence: CASSQVRSAGGWEKLFF.

This clonotype was seen a handful of times. This chain connects TRBV3-1 to TRBJ2-1; D not resolved. CDR1 is LGHDT and CDR2 is YNNKEL in the germline V gene (reference sequence). Trimming stripped 5 bases from V and 5 bases from J, with 10 bases between. The CDR3 length is 13 residues. CDR3 in DNA: TGTGCCAGCAGCGGGCGGCGGCACAATGAGCAGTTCTTC. It translates to CASSGRRHNEQFF.

This clonotype was picked up a small number of times. The chain recombines TRBV11-1 with TRBJ2-1, with 7 bases that match TRBD1. With 5 bases clipped from V and 0 bases from J, the junction kept 19 bases outside the gene matches. Germline V CDR1 and CDR2: SGHAT, FQDESV (reference sequence). This CDR3 has 20 residues. CDR3 sequence (DNA): TGTGCCAGCAGCCCGCCGGGACAGATACTTCTCAAATCCTCCTACAATGAGCAGTTCTTC. Protein product: CASSPPGQILLKSSYNEQFF.

This clonotype came up a few times. The chain joins TRBV24-1 to TRBJ2-3, with 12 bases that match TRBD1. Germline trimming cut 2 bases from V and 8 bases from J; bases unmatched to any gene: 10. The germline V gene has CDR1 KGHDR and CDR2 SFDVKD. The length of the CDR3 is 17 residues. The CDR3 DNA reads as TGTGCCACCAGTGATTATCCGGGACAGGGGGCCCGGGGTACGCAGTATTTT. It translates to CATSDYPGQGARGTQYF.

This sequence joins TRBV12-3 or TRBV12-4 and TRBJ1-1; 7 bases fit TRBD1. The CDR3 consists of 15 residues. The junction had 3 bases not matched to a gene; V was cut back by 2 bases and J by 0 bases. The CDR3 region has the DNA TGTGCCAGCAGTTTAAAAGGGGGCTTGAACACTGAAGCTTTCTTT. It codes for CASSLKGGLNTEAFF.

This chain uses TRBV2 with TRBJ2-2; tentative D call: TRBD2 (5 bases). The CDR3 contains 12 residues. Looked up from germline, CDR1 is SNHLY and CDR2 is FYNNEI. V was cut by 3 bases and J by 7 bases, with 6 bases left in between. For the CDR3, the DNA is TGTGCCAGCAGTGAGGGGAGCGGGGAGCTGTTTTTT. It yields the protein CASSEGSGELFF.

This clonotype was recorded a few times. The rearrangement links TRBV20-1 to TRBJ1-1; D is possibly TRBD1 (5 bases). The CDR3 has 12 residues. Germline CDR1 and CDR2: DFQATT and SNEGSKA (reference sequence). V was trimmed by 2 bases and J by 8 bases, leaving 12 bases between them. The CDR3 here is CSARTGAGEAFF. For the CDR3, the DNA is TGCAGTGCTAGAACCGGGGCCGGAGAAGCTTTCTTT.

The rearrangement joins TRBV10-3 to TRBJ2-3; TRBD2 agrees at 12 bases. CDR3 length: 15 amino acids. From germline, CDR1 is ENHRY and CDR2 SYGVKD. V shed 2 bases and J 4 bases; nucleotides not matched to a gene: 1. The CDR3: CAISEGLAGSDTQYF. CDR3 bases: TGTGCCATCAGTGAGGGACTAGCGGGATCAGATACGCAGTATTTT.

The V call is TRBV5-1, the J call TRBJ1-5; possible D gene TRBD1, 5 bases. The CDR3 spans 14 residues. CDR1 and CDR2 from the germline V gene are SGHRS and YFSETQ. Trimming removed 1 base at V and 8 bases at J, with 13 bases between. Written as DNA, the CDR3 is TGCGCCAGCAGCTTGCGTGCAGGGAATGAGCCCCAGCATTTT. Translating gives CASSLRAGNEPQHF. Variable domain in full (rest from reference TRBV5-1 and TRBJ1-5): KAGVTQTPRYLIKTRGQQVTLSCSPISGHRSVSWYQQTPGQGLQFLFEYFSETQRNKGNFPGRFSGRQFSNSRSEMNVSTLELGDSALYLCASSLRAGNEPQHFGDGTRLSIL.

This clonotype was observed a handful of times. The V and J genes are TRBV15 and TRBJ2-1, with 7 bases identical to TRBD2. V lost 0 bases and J lost 8; bases outside the gene matches: 7. CDR3 size: 15 residues. The germline V gene encodes CDR1 LNHNV and CDR2 YYDKDF (reference sequence). The CDR3 nucleotides read TGTGCCACCAGCAGAGACGCGGGAGTTTGGGATGAGCAGTTCTTC. The encoded protein is CATSRDAGVWDEQFF. Filled out from reference TRBV15 and TRBJ2-1, the complete variable domain reads DAMVIQNPRYQVTQFGKPVTLSCSQTLNHNVMYWYQQKSSQAPKLLFHYYDKDFNNEADTPDNFQSRRPNTSFCFLDIRSPGLGDTAMYLCATSRDAGVWDEQFFGPGTRLTVL.